This T cell receptor (beta chain) is from a study of blood T cell repertoires in COVID-19. Overall study context: COVID-19 samples, acute and convalescent, were from the United States, Italy and Spain. Sources were T cells, B-cell-depleted T cells, or PBMCs; the material itself was cDNA or gDNA.

Original analysis: Amplified reference gene primers provided the basis for estimating nucleated cell counts. TCRdb keeps only in-frame clones here, not all; method: immunoSEQ multiplex PCR. For V, J and clone size, that table is used; D and trimming come from the DNA. Altogether 130,000 to 150,000 clones are present, around 85% being singletons, with the ten largest covering 3%. Trimming left V 6 bases short and J 4 bases short, with 15 bases between. There are 14 residues in the CDR3. Germline lookup yields CDR1 MGHRA and CDR2 YSYEKL. The sequence was collected from a woman older than 75 with acute or convalescent COVID-19. Sequences were obtained from peripheral blood. The chain combines TRBV4-1 with TRBJ1-2; D possibly corresponds to TRBD1 (5 bases). As DNA, the CDR3 is TGCGCCAGCAGTCCCGGAGGGACCCCCTATGGCTACACCTTC. Amino acids: CASSPGGTPYGYTF.